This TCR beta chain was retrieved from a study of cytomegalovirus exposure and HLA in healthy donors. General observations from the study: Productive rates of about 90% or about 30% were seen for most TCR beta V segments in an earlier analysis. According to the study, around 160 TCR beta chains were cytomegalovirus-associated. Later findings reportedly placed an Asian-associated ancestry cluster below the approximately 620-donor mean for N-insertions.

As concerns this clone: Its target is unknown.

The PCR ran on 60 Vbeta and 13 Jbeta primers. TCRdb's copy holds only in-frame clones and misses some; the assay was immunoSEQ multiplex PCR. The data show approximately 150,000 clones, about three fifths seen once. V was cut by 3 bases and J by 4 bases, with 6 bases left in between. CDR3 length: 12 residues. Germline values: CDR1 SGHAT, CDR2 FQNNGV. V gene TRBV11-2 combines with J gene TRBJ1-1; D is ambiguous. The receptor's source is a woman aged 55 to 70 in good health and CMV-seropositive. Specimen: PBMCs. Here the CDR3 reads CASSFEATEAFF. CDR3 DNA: TGTGCCAGCAGCTTTGAAGCCACTGAAGCTTTCTTT.